This T cell receptor (beta chain) was recorded in a study of cytomegalovirus exposure and HLA in healthy donors. General observations from the study: It was reported that TCR beta sequences correctly inferred the HLA-A and HLA-B alleles for most subjects. Analysis performed later showed TCR beta chains linked to HLA being more clonally expanded than equally common others.

The CDR3 contains 16 residues. CDR1 and CDR2 from the germline V gene are LNHNV and YYDKDF (reference sequence). Trimming stripped 3 bases from V and 10 bases from J, with 24 bases between. This clone was counted a single time. What it binds is not known. Amplification used 60 Vbeta primers and 13 Jbeta primers. Clones were read by immunoSEQ multiplex PCR, and TCRdb kept only the in-frame ones, dropping some. Of 90,000 or so clones in the sample, roughly four fifths were seen once. This clonotype was sampled from a man aged 30-40 years in good health and CMV-seropositive. Source material: PBMCs. The chain carries TRBV15 and TRBJ1-1; D may be TRBD1 (6 bases). In DNA form, the CDR3 reads TGTGCCACCAGCAGGGAACCAGGACAGTTGTCTTCCGGAGCTTTCTTT. Protein: CATSREPGQLSSGAFF. The variable domain in full, completed from reference TRBV15 and TRBJ1-1, reads DAMVIQNPRYQVTQFGKPVTLSCSQTLNHNVMYWYQQKSSQAPKLLFHYYDKDFNNEADTPDNFQSRRPNTSFCFLDIRSPGLGDTAMYLCATSREPGQLSSGAFFGQGTRLTVV.